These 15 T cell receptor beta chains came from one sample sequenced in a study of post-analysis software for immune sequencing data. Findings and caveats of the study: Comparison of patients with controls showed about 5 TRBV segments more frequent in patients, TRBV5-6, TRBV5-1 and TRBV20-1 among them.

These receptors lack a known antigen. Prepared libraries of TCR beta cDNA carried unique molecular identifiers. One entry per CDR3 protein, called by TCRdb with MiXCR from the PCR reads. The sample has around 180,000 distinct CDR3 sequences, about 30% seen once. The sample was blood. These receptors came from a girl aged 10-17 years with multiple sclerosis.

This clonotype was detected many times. In nucleotides, the CDR3 is TGTGCCAGCAGTTCCTTTAACACTGAAGCTTTCTTT. Protein product: CASSSFNTEAFF. The chain couples TRBV6-6 to TRBJ1-1, with no clear D. The CDR3 contains 12 residues. V was pared by 4 bases and J by 2 bases, with 5 bases between. CDR1 is MNHNY, CDR2 SVGAGI, per germline (reference sequence).

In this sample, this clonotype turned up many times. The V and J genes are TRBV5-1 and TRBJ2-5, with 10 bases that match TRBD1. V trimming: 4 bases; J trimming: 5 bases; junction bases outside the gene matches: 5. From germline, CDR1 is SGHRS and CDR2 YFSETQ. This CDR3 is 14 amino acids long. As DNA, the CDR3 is TGCGCCAGCAGCCTGGGACAGGGGATGGAGACCCAGTACTTC. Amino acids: CASSLGQGMETQYF.

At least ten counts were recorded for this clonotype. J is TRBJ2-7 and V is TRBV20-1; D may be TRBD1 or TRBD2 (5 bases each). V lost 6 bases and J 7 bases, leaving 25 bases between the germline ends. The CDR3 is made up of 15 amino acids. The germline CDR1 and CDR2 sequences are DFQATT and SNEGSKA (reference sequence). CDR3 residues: CSASATAVSDYEQYF. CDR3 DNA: TGCAGTGCGAGCGCGACAGCGGTTTCAGACTATGAGCAGTACTTC.

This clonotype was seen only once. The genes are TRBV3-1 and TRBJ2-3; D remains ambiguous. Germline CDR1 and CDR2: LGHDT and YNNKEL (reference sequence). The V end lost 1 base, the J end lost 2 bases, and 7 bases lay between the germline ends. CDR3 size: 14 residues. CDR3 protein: CASSQALDTDTQYF. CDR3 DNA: TGTGCCAGCAGCCAAGCCCTCGACACAGATACGCAGTATTTT.

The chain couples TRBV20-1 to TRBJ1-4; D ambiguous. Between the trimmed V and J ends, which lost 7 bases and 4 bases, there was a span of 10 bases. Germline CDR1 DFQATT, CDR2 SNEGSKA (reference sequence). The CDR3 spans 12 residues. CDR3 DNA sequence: TGCAGTGTGCAAGAATATAATGAAAAACTGTTTTTT. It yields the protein CSVQEYNEKLFF.

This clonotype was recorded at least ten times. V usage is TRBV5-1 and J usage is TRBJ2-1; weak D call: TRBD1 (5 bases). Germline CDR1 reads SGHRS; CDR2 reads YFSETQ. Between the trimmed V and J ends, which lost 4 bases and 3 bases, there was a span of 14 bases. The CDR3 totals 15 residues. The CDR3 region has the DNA TGCGCCAGCAGCCCTCCCGACAGTTTCTACAATGAGCAGTTCTTC. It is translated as CASSPPDSFYNEQFF.

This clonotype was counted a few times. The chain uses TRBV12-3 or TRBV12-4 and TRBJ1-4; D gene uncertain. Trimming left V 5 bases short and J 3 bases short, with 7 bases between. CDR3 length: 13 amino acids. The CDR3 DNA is TGTGCCAGCAGTCCCCAGTCTAATGAAAAACTGTTTTTT. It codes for CASSPQSNEKLFF.

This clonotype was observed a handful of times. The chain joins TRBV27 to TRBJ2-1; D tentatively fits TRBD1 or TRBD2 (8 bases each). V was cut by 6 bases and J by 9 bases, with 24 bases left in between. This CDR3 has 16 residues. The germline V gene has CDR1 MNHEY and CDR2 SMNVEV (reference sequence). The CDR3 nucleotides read TGTGCCAGCAGCCGACAGGGGACGGGAGGGAGGTTTGAGCAGTTCTTC. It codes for CASSRQGTGGRFEQFF.

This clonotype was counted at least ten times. Here the CDR3 reads CATASRVEVNNEQFF. CDR3 nucleotides: TGTGCCACCGCCTCCAGGGTGGAGGTCAACAATGAGCAGTTCTTC. J is TRBJ2-1 and V is TRBV18, with D perhaps given as TRBD1 or TRBD2 (5 bases each). CDR1 and CDR2 from the germline V gene are KGHSH and LQKENI. The CDR3 spans 15 residues. Trimming stripped 10 bases from V and 5 bases from J, with 21 bases between.

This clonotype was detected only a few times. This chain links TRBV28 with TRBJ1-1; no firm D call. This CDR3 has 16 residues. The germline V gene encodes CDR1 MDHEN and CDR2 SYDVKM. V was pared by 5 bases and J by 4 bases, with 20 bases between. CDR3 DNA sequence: TGTGCCAGCAGTCCGATGCAGTACCGGGAGGGCACTGAAGCTTTCTTT. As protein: CASSPMQYREGTEAFF.

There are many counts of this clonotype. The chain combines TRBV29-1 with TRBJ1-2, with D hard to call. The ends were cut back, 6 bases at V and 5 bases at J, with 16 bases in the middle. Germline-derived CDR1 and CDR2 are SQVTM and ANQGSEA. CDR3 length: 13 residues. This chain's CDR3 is CSVAPALGYGYTF. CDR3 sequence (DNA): TGCAGCGTCGCCCCCGCTCTGGGGTATGGCTACACCTTC.

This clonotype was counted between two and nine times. The CDR3 reads CSVGQGAAEQYF. The CDR3 nucleotides read TGCAGCGTCGGACAGGGGGCAGCCGAGCAGTACTTC. The J gene is TRBJ2-7, the V gene TRBV29-1, with TRBD1 matching 11 bases. This CDR3 region has 12 residues. Per germline, CDR1 SQVTM and CDR2 ANQGSEA. Trimming cost V 6 bases and J 6 bases; bases outside gene matches: 4.

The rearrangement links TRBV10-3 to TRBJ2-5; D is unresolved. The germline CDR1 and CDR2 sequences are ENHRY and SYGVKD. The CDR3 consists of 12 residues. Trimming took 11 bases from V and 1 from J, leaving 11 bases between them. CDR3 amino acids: CAAGPSQETQYF. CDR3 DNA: TGTGCCGCCGGACCGAGCCAAGAGACCCAGTACTTC.

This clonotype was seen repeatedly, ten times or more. The DNA of the CDR3 is TGTGCCAGCAGTTTTAGGGATCGGCATGGCTACACCTTC. The encoded protein is CASSFRDRHGYTF. The rearrangement uses TRBV27 and TRBJ1-2; no reliable D call. V shed 3 bases and J shed 6 bases, with 11 bases lying between them. The CDR3 has 13 amino acids. Germline-derived CDR1 and CDR2 are MNHEY and SMNVEV (reference sequence).

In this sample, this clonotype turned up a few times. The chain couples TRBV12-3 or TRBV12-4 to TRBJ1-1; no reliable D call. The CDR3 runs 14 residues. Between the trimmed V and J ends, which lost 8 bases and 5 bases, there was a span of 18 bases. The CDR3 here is CASGERGPVTEAFF. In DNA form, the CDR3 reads TGTGCCAGCGGGGAGCGAGGGCCGGTAACTGAAGCTTTCTTT.